This is a list of T cell receptor beta chains from one sample in a study of blood T cell repertoires in COVID-19. Assay used: immunoSEQ multiplex PCR; TCRdb lists only in-frame clones, some missing. Among roughly 500,000 clones, 80% to 90% were seen once, and the ten largest hold about 3%. Material: peripheral blood. These receptors all come from a human donor in a cohort sampled during active COVID-19. Both conserved end residues are part of each CDR3. Fields, in order: V gene, D gene, CDR3 protein. D genes are given only for firm matches.

V: TRBV9
D: NA
CDR3: CASSVQPQGWNEQFF

V: TRBV28
D: TRBD2
CDR3: CASRPSGSSYNEQFF

V: TRBV3-1/TRBV3-2
D: NA
CDR3: CASSQQGQVPGNTIYF

V: TRBV28
D: TRBD2
CDR3: CASSFPGGGTDTQYF

V: TRBV4-1
D: NA
CDR3: CASSQDIRRDSYEQYF

V: TRBV2
D: TRBD2
CDR3: CASSDSGSFGANVLTF

V: TRBV5-4
D: NA
CDR3: CASSLAGTQETQYF

V: TRBV9
D: TRBD1
CDR3: CASSARQGGEHTGELFF

V: TRBV5-1
D: NA
CDR3: CASSLSTGPNEQYF

V: TRBV19
D: TRBD2
CDR3: CASSIRSSGRVGEQFF

V: TRBV19
D: TRBD2
CDR3: CASSPTLAGGQNTGELFF

V: TRBV11-1
D: NA
CDR3: CASSLAPDSARDEKLFF

V: TRBV5-5
D: NA
CDR3: CASSLTGLYNEQFF

V: TRBV7-3
D: TRBD2
CDR3: CASSLGLAGGADTQYF

V: TRBV11-2
D: TRBD2
CDR3: CASSLAGGQYNEQFF

V: TRBV18
D: TRBD2
CDR3: CASSSGLAGYTDTQYF

V: TRBV3-1/TRBV3-2
D: NA
CDR3: CASSLQGGGNTIYF

V: TRBV19
D: NA
CDR3: CASRRGSANTGELFF

V: TRBV30
D: NA
CDR3: CAWSYRNTGELFF

V: TRBV28
D: TRBD1
CDR3: CASKGAGIAQEAFF

V: TRBV30
D: NA
CDR3: CAWSVGGPDTSRRLYGYTF

V: TRBV30
D: TRBD1
CDR3: CALQTGTGGVGQPQHF

V: TRBV7-2
D: TRBD2
CDR3: CASSPDVRPGEGEQYF

V: TRBV19
D: NA
CDR3: CASSVKTGTREKLFF

V: TRBV19
D: TRBD1
CDR3: CASSIQGGNTEAFF

V: TRBV7-2
D: NA
CDR3: CASEPDGVSSYEQYF

V: TRBV12-3/TRBV12-4
D: NA
CDR3: CASSFSYGYTF

V: TRBV6-6
D: TRBD1
CDR3: CASSYRQGGTEAFF

V: TRBV29-1
D: NA
CDR3: CSVEQSGTEAFF

V: TRBV30
D: NA
CDR3: CAWSTENYGYTF

V: TRBV10-3
D: TRBD2
CDR3: CAISESEGSGVNTGELFF

V: TRBV4-1
D: TRBD2
CDR3: CASSHRTSLAGGDYEQYF

V: TRBV6-5
D: TRBD2
CDR3: CASRRGGPDTGELFF

V: TRBV30
D: TRBD1
CDR3: CACHRTGSYEQYF

V: TRBV18
D: NA
CDR3: CASSRLTQGPGDTQYF

V: TRBV10-1
D: TRBD2
CDR3: CASSSQTSETDTQYF

V: TRBV24-1
D: TRBD2
CDR3: CATSDFQRAGPTPGEQFF